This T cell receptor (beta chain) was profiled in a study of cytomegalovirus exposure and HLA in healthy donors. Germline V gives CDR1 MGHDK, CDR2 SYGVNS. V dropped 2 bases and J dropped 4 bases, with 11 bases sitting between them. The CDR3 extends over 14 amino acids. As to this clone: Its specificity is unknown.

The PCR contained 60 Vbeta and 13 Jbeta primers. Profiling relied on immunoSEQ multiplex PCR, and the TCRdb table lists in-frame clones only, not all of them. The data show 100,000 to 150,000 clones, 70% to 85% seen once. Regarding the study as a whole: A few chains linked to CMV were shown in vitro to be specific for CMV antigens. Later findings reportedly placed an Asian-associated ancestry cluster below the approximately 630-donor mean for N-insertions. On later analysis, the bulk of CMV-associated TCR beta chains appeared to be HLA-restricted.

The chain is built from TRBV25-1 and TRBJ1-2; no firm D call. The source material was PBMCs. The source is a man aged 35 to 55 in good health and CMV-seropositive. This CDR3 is CASSESGDFYGYTF. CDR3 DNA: TGTGCCAGCAGTGAAAGCGGGGATTTCTATGGCTACACCTTC.